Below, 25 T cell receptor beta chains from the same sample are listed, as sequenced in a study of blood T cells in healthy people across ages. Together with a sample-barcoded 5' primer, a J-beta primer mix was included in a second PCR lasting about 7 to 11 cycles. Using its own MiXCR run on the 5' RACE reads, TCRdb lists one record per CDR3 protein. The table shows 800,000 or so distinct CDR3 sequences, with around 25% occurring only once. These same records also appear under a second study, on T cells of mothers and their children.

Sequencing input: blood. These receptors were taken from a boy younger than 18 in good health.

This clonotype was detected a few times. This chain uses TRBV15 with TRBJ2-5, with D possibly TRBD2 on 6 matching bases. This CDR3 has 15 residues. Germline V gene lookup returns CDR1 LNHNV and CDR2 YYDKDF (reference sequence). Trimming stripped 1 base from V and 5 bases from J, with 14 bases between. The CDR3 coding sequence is TGTGCCACCAGCAGAGGGGGGGACGCTACGGAGACCCAGTACTTC. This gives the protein CATSRGGDATETQYF.

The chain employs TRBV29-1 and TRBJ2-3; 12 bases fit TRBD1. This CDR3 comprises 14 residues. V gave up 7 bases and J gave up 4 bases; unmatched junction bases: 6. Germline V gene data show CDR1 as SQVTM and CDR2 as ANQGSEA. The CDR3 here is CSAGGTGGADTQYF. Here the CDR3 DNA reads TGCAGCGCTGGAGGGACAGGGGGCGCAGATACGCAGTATTTT.

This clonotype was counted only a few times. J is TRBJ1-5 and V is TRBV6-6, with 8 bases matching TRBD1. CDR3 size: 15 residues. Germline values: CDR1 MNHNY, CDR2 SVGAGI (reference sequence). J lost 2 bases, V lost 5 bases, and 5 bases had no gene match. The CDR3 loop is CASSTQGAGNQPQHF. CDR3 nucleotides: TGTGCCAGCAGTACTCAGGGGGCTGGCAATCAGCCCCAGCATTTT.

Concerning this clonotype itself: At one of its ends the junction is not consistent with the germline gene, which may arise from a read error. The CDR3 region has the DNA TGTGCCACCAGTGATGCTAGGTTTGGAGCAGATACGCCGTATTTT. Protein product: CATSDARFGADTPYF. The chain uses TRBV24-1 and TRBJ2-3; no clear D. The CDR3 length is 15 residues. CDR1 and CDR2 from the germline V gene are KGHDR and SFDVKD.

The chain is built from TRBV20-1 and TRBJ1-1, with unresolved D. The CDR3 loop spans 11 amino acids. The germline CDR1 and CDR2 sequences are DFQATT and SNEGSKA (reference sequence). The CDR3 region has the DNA TGCAGAGGGATTAAGGACACTGAAGCTTTCTTT. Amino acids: CRGIKDTEAFF.

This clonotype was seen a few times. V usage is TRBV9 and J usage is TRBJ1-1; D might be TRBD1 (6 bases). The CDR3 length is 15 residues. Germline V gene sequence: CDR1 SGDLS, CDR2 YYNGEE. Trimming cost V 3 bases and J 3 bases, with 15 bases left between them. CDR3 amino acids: CASSAHRVGDTEAFF. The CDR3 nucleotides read TGTGCCAGCAGCGCCCACAGGGTTGGAGACACTGAAGCTTTCTTT.

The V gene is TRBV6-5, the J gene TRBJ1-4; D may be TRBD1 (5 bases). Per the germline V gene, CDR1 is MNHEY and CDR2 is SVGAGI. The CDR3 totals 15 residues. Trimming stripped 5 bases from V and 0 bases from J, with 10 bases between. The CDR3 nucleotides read TGTGCCAGCAGTATCGACAGAACAACTAATGAAAAACTGTTTTTT. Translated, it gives CASSIDRTTNEKLFF.

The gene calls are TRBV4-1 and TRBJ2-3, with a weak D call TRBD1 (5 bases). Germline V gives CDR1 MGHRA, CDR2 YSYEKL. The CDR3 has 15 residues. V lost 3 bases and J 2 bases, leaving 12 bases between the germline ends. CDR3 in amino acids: CASSHDSDLTDTQYF. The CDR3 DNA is TGCGCCAGCAGCCATGACAGCGACCTCACAGATACGCAGTATTTT.

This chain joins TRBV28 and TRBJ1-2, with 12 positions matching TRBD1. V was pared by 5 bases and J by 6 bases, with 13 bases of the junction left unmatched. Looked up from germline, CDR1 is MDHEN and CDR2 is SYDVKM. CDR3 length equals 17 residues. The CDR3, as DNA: TGTGCCAGCAGTCCGCCCGGGACAGGGGGCGGTTTGAATGGCTACACCTTC. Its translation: CASSPPGTGGGLNGYTF.

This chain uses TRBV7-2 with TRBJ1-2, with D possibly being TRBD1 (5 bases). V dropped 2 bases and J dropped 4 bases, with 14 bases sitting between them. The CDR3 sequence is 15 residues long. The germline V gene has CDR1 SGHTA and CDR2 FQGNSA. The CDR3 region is CASSLMGGGSYGYTF. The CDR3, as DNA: TGTGCCAGCAGCTTAATGGGGGGAGGGTCCTATGGCTACACCTTC.

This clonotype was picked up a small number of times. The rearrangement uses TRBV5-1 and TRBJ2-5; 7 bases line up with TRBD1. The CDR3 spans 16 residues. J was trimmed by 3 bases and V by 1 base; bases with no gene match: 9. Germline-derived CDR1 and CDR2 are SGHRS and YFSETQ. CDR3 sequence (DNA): TGCGCCAGCAGCTTGACGGATCTGGGACAGAAAGAGACCCAGTACTTC. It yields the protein CASSLTDLGQKETQYF.

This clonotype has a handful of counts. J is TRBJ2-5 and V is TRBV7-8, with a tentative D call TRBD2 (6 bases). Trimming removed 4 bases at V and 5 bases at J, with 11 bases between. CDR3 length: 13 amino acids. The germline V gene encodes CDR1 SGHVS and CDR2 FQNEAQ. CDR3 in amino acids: CASSWGEVETQYF. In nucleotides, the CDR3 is TGTGCCAGCAGCTGGGGGGAAGTGGAGACCCAGTACTTC.

The CDR3 DNA reads as TGTGCCAGCAGTGAAGGGACCGAAGACCTGATACTACGCCAAGAGACCCAGTACTTC. This encodes CASSEGTEDLILRQETQYF. V is TRBV2 and J is TRBJ2-5; the D is unclear. Per germline, CDR1 SNHLY and CDR2 FYNNEI. This CDR3 spans 19 amino acids. Trimming removed 1 base from V and 1 base from J, with 22 bases in between.

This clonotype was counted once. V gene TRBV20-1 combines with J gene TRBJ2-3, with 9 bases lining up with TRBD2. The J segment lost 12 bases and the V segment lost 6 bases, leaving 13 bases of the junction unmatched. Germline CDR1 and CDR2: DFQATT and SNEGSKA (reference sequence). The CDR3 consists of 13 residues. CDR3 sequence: CSAPTGTSPSQYF. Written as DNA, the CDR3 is TGCAGTGCCCCGACCGGGACTAGCCCTTCTCAGTATTTT.

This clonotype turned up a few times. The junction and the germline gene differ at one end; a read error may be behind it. The CDR3 nucleotides are TGTGCCACCAGCAGGGGACAGGGGACCCTAGGGGGGATCTTC. Translating gives CATSRGQGTLGGIF. V usage is TRBV15 and J usage is TRBJ2-5, with 10 bases identical to TRBD1. Germline CDR1 LNHNV, CDR2 YYDKDF (reference sequence). The CDR3 totals 14 residues.

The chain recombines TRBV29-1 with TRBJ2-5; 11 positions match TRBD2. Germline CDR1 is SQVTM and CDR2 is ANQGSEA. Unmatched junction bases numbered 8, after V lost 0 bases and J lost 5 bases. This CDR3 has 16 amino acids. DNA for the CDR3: TGCAGCGTTGAAGACTTCCTAGCGGGAGGTTTGGAGACCCAGTACTTC. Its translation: CSVEDFLAGGLETQYF.

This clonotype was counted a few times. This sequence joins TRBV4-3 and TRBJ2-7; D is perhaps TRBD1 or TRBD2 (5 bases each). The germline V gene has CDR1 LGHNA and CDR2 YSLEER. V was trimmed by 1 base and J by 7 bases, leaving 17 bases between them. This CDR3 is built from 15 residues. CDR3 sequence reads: CASSQGRGTVTEQYF. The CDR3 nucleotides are TGCGCCAGCAGCCAAGGGAGAGGGACGGTGACAGAGCAGTACTTC.

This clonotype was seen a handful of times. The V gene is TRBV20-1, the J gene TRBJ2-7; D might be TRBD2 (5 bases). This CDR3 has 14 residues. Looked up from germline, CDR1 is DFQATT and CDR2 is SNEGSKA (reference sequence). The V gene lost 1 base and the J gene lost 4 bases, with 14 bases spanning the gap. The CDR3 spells CSARGFTGKYEQYF. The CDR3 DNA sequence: TGCAGTGCTAGAGGTTTCACGGGGAAATACGAGCAGTACTTC.

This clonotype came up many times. The CDR3 is CASSLGRAEQFF. The CDR3 DNA follows: TGTGCCAGCAGCCTTGGGAGGGCTGAGCAGTTCTTC. The chain uses TRBV3-1 and TRBJ2-7, with TRBD2 identical over 7 bases. The J call could be wrong; TRBJ2-1 is a better fit for the DNA end. From germline, CDR1 is LGHDT and CDR2 YNNKEL (reference sequence). The CDR3 has 12 residues.

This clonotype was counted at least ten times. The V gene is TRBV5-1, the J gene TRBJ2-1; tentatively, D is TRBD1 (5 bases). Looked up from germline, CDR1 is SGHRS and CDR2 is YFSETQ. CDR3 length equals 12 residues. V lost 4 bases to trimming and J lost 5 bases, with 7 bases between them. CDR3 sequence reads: CASSRQNNEQFF. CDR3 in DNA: TGCGCCAGCAGCCGACAGAACAATGAGCAGTTCTTC.

The DNA of the CDR3 is TGTGCCAGCAGTTACCGGACGGATCCCACCTACGAGCAGTACTTC. Residues: CASSYRTDPTYEQYF. This chain uses TRBV5-5 with TRBJ2-7; D unresolved. V lost 5 bases and J lost 2, with 17 bases in between. The V gene's germline CDR1 is SGHKS and CDR2 YYEKEE (reference sequence). This CDR3 spans 15 amino acids. Full variable domain (remainder filled in from reference TRBV5-5 and TRBJ2-7): DAGVTQSPTHLIKTRGQQVTLRCSPISGHKSVSWYQQVLGQGPQFIFQYYEKEERGRGNFPDRFSARQFPNYSSELNVNALLLGDSALYLCASSYRTDPTYEQYFGPGTRLTVT.

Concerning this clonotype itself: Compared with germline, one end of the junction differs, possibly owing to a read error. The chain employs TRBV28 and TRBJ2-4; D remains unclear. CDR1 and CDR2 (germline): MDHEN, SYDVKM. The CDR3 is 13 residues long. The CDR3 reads CASGLRRRDIQYF. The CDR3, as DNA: TGTGCCAGCGGTTTACGGCGTCGGGACATTCAGTACTTC.

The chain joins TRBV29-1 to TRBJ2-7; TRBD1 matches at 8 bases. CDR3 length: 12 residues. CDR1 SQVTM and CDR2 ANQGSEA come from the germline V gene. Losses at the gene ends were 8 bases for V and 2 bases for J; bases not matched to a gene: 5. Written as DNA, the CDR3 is TGCAGCATCGGGACAGGAGCCTACGAGCAGTACTTC. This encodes CSIGTGAYEQYF.

The CDR3 loop reads CASSRSGRWTDTQYF. In nucleotides, the CDR3 is TGTGCCAGCAGCCGGAGCGGGAGGTGGACAGATACGCAGTATTTT. V and J are TRBV7-2 and TRBJ2-3, with 9 positions matching TRBD2. This CDR3 region has 15 residues. Unmatched junction bases numbered 6, after V lost 5 bases and J lost 3 bases. Germline-derived CDR1 and CDR2 are SGHTA and FQGNSA.

The CDR3 is CSVEVGNTIYF. For the CDR3, the DNA is TGCAGCGTTGAAGTGGGAAACACCATATATTTT. The chain is built from TRBV29-1 and TRBJ1-3; D uncertain. Trimming removed 1 base at V and 4 bases at J, with 2 bases between. The CDR3 extends over 11 amino acids. Germline-derived CDR1 and CDR2 are SQVTM and ANQGSEA.